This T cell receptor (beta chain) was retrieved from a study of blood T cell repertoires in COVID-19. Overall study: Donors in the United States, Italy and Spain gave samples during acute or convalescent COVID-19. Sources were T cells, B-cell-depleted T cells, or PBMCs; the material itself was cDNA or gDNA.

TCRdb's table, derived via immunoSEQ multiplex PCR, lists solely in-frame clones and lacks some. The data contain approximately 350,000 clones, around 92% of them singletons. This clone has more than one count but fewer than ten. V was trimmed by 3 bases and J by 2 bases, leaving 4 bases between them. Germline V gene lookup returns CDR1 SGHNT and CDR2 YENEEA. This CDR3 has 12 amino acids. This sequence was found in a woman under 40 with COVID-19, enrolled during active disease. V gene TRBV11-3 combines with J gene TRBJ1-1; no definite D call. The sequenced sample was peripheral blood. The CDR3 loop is CASSFINTEAFF. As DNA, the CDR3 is TGTGCCAGCAGCTTTATAAACACTGAAGCTTTCTTT. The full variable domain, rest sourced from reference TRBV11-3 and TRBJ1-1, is EAGVVQSPRYKIIEKKQPVAFWCNPISGHNTLYWYLQNLGQGPELLIRYENEEAVDDSQLPKDRFSAERLKGVDSTLKIQPAELGDSAVYLCASSFINTEAFFGQGTRLTVV.